A selection of T cell receptor beta chains follows, all from one sample in a study of blood T cell repertoires in COVID-19. TCRdb keeps only in-frame clones here, not all; method: immunoSEQ multiplex PCR. The sample has 110,000 to 150,000 clones; approximately 83% are singletons. Sequences were obtained from peripheral blood. The receptors come from a human donor in a cohort sampled during active COVID-19. The CDR3 runs from the conserved cysteine through the conserved F or W. Each record gives: J gene, D gene, V gene, clone size, CDR3 protein, CDR3 DNA. The D gene is left open where the match is weak. Clone size is shown for a subset of rows, as once, few, many or a class of expanded clone.

j_gene: TRBJ2-3; d_gene: NA; v_gene: TRBV7-2; abundance: NA; CDR3aa: CASMAGSTDTQYF; CDR3nt: TGTGCCAGCATGGCGGGAAGCACAGATACGCAGTATTTT
j_gene: TRBJ2-2; d_gene: NA; v_gene: TRBV18; abundance: NA; CDR3aa: CASSQQGRGNTGELFF; CDR3nt: TGTGCCAGCTCTCAACAGGGAAGGGGGAACACCGGGGAGCTGTTTTTT
j_gene: TRBJ1-3; d_gene: TRBD1; v_gene: TRBV7-9; abundance: NA; CDR3aa: CASSPRQGRGNTIYF; CDR3nt: TGTGCCAGCAGCCCTCGACAGGGGAGGGGAAACACCATATATTTT
j_gene: TRBJ1-1; d_gene: NA; v_gene: TRBV11-3; abundance: NA; CDR3aa: CASSLRGRNTEAFF; CDR3nt: TGTGCCAGCAGCTTAAGGGGTAGGAACACTGAAGCTTTCTTT
j_gene: TRBJ2-4; d_gene: TRBD2; v_gene: TRBV7-2; abundance: NA; CDR3aa: CASSFRLAGALSYF; CDR3nt: TGTGCCAGCAGCTTCAGACTAGCGGGAGCCTTATCGTACTTC
j_gene: TRBJ2-3; d_gene: NA; v_gene: TRBV7-9; abundance: NA; CDR3aa: CASSVDRVTSTDTQYF; CDR3nt: TGTGCCAGCAGCGTAGACCGGGTCACTAGCACAGATACGCAGTATTTT
j_gene: TRBJ1-1; d_gene: NA; v_gene: TRBV4-2; abundance: NA; CDR3aa: CASSQPGAVEAFF; CDR3nt: TGTGCCAGCAGCCAACCCGGAGCCGTGGAAGCTTTCTTT
j_gene: TRBJ2-3; d_gene: NA; v_gene: TRBV5-5; abundance: NA; CDR3aa: CASSLEMGSYTQYF; CDR3nt: TGTGCCAGCAGCTTGGAGATGGGGAGCTATACGCAGTATTTT
j_gene: TRBJ2-5; d_gene: TRBD2; v_gene: TRBV7-3; abundance: NA; CDR3aa: CASSFQGGEETQYF; CDR3nt: TGTGCCAGCAGCTTCCAGGGAGGGGAAGAGACCCAGTACTTC
j_gene: TRBJ1-1; d_gene: TRBD1; v_gene: TRBV6-5; abundance: few; CDR3aa: CASIMTGATEAFF; CDR3nt: TGTGCCAGCATTATGACAGGGGCCACTGAAGCTTTCTTT
j_gene: TRBJ1-5; d_gene: NA; v_gene: TRBV2; abundance: NA; CDR3aa: CASSLYGVGDQPQHF; CDR3nt: TGTGCCAGCAGTCTCTACGGGGTGGGAGATCAGCCCCAGCATTTT
j_gene: TRBJ2-7; d_gene: TRBD2; v_gene: TRBV28; abundance: once; CDR3aa: CASKLAGDGAYEQYF; CDR3nt: TGTGCCAGCAAATTAGCGGGAGATGGCGCCTACGAGCAGTACTTC
j_gene: TRBJ1-3; d_gene: TRBD1; v_gene: TRBV10-3; abundance: NA; CDR3aa: CAISEGQVFSGNTIYF; CDR3nt: TGTGCCATCAGTGAGGGACAGGTATTCTCTGGAAACACCATATATTTT
j_gene: TRBJ1-1; d_gene: NA; v_gene: TRBV18; abundance: NA; CDR3aa: CASSSDRIGLNTEAFF; CDR3nt: TGTGCCAGCTCTAGCGACAGGATTGGATTAAACACTGAAGCTTTCTTT
j_gene: TRBJ1-2; d_gene: NA; v_gene: TRBV11-1; abundance: NA; CDR3aa: CASSSGTGTIYGYTF; CDR3nt: TGTGCCAGCAGCTCCGGAACCGGGACAATCTATGGCTACACCTTC
j_gene: TRBJ2-7; d_gene: TRBD2; v_gene: TRBV27; abundance: NA; CDR3aa: CASSSRTSVSYEQYF; CDR3nt: TGTGCCAGCAGTTCCCGGACTAGCGTCTCCTACGAGCAGTACTTC
j_gene: TRBJ2-6; d_gene: NA; v_gene: TRBV19; abundance: NA; CDR3aa: CASSAGSGANVLTF; CDR3nt: TGTGCCAGTAGCGCAGGCTCTGGGGCCAACGTCCTGACTTTC
j_gene: TRBJ1-6; d_gene: TRBD1; v_gene: TRBV28; abundance: NA; CDR3aa: CASSLGGTGDNSPLHF; CDR3nt: TGTGCCAGCAGTTTAGGGGGGACAGGGGACAATTCACCCCTCCACTTT